One and the same sample provided the 15 T cell receptor beta chains below, sequenced in a study of blood T cell repertoires in COVID-19. Produced via immunoSEQ multiplex PCR; TCRdb's table is partial and in-frame only. This table has over 400,000 clones, roughly 89% appearing once. Material: peripheral blood. These receptors were taken from a woman aged 25 to 39 with active or convalescent COVID-19.

J is TRBJ1-1 and V is TRBV5-1; D unclear. Trimming shortened V by 4 bases and J by 6 bases, and 7 bases separated the two germline ends. Germline CDR1 is SGHRS and CDR2 is YFSETQ. The CDR3 extends over 11 amino acids. Here the CDR3 reads CASSPVAEAFF. CDR3 DNA: TGCGCCAGCAGCCCGGTAGCTGAAGCTTTCTTT. Filled out from reference TRBV5-1 and TRBJ1-1, the complete variable domain reads KAGVTQTPRYLIKTRGQQVTLSCSPISGHRSVSWYQQTPGQGLQFLFEYFSETQRNKGNFPGRFSGRQFSNSRSEMNVSTLELGDSALYLCASSPVAEAFFGQGTRLTVV.

The chain joins TRBV6-5 to TRBJ1-1; TRBD1 matches 12 bases. J gave up 10 bases and V 10 bases, and 7 bases lay outside the gene matches. The CDR3 is 12 residues long. Germline CDR1 and CDR2: MNHEY and SVGAGI. DNA of the CDR3: TGTGCCACCCGAGGGGGACAGGGGGCAGCTTTCTTT. Amino acids: CATRGGQGAAFF.

CDR3 loop: CASSIDLRDRVTF. CDR3 sequence (DNA): TGTGCCAGTAGTATAGACCTCCGGGACAGGGTCACCTTC. J is TRBJ1-2 and V is TRBV19; 9 positions agree with TRBD1. The germline CDR1 and CDR2 sequences are LNHDA and SQIVND (reference sequence). The ends lost 0 bases at V and 13 bases at J; junction bases unmatched: 6. The CDR3 is 13 amino acids.

Remarks on this clone: This sample also contains other DNA sequences that code for the same CDR3. The CDR3 reads CASSQDRGSSGNTIYF. The DNA for the CDR3 is TGCGCCAGCAGCCAAGATCGGGGTTCCTCTGGAAACACCATATATTTT. This rearrangement joins TRBV4-1 to TRBJ1-3; D is uncertain. There are 16 residues in the CDR3. V lost 0 bases to trimming and J lost 0 bases, with 9 bases between them. Germline V gene sequence: CDR1 MGHRA, CDR2 YSYEKL.

The chain is built from TRBV11-2 and TRBJ2-4, with D possibly matching TRBD1 (6 bases). V lost 1 base to trimming and J lost 6 bases, with 13 bases between them. CDR1 and CDR2 (germline): SGHAT, FQNNGV. CDR3 length equals 15 residues. CDR3 protein: CASSLVSGRGNIQYF. The DNA of the CDR3 is TGTGCCAGCAGCTTAGTCTCGGGCAGGGGAAACATTCAGTACTTC.

This chain uses TRBV4-1 with TRBJ1-2; no clear D gene. This CDR3 spans 15 amino acids. V lost 1 base and J lost 3, with 12 bases in between. The V gene's germline CDR1 is MGHRA and CDR2 YSYEKL. CDR3 sequence reads: CASSQGTGKHYGYTF. CDR3 DNA: TGCGCCAGCAGCCAAGGCACGGGGAAGCACTATGGCTACACCTTC.

This chain uses TRBV13 with TRBJ1-2; D may be TRBD1 (6 bases). CDR3 length: 14 amino acids. The germline V and J ends were trimmed by 5 bases and 3 bases, with 13 bases remaining between them. Germline V gene sequence: CDR1 PRHDT, CDR2 FYEKMQ (reference sequence). The CDR3 DNA sequence: TGTGCCAGCAGCCCCGGGAGGGGGGACTATGGCTACACCTTC. Encoded protein: CASSPGRGDYGYTF. Supplemented by reference TRBV13 and TRBJ1-2, the full variable domain reads AAGVIQSPRHLIKEKRETATLKCYPIPRHDTVYWYQQGPGQDPQFLISFYEKMQSDKGSIPDRFSAQQFSDYHSELNMSSLELGDSALYFCASSPGRGDYGYTFGSGTRLTVV.

As regards this clone: The same CDR3 is also encoded by other DNA sequences in this sample. The gene calls are TRBV5-1 and TRBJ1-5; TRBD1 is a possible D gene (5 bases). The CDR3 is made up of 15 amino acids. The germline V and J ends were trimmed by 0 bases and 5 bases, with 12 bases remaining between them. Per germline, CDR1 SGHRS and CDR2 YFSETQ. Here the CDR3 reads CASSLGPGGDQPQHF. CDR3 sequence (DNA): TGCGCCAGCAGCTTGGGGCCCGGGGGAGATCAGCCCCAGCATTTT.

This chain joins TRBV7-6 and TRBJ1-1; 8 bases line up with TRBD1. Looked up from germline, CDR1 is SGHVS and CDR2 is FNYEAQ. The CDR3 sequence is 16 residues long. With 0 bases clipped from V and 1 base from J, the junction kept 4 bases outside the gene matches. DNA of the CDR3: TGTGCCAGCAGCTTAGCCGCCGGACAGGGGAACACTGAAGCTTTCTTT. Translated: CASSLAAGQGNTEAFF.

This rearrangement joins TRBV27 to TRBJ1-2; 9 nucleotides agree with TRBD1. Per the germline V gene, CDR1 is MNHEY and CDR2 is SMNVEV (reference sequence). V trimming: 5 bases; J trimming: 5 bases; junction bases outside the gene matches: 6. CDR3 length: 14 amino acids. This chain's CDR3 is CASSPLGQGYGYTF. For the CDR3, the DNA is TGTGCCAGCAGTCCCCTGGGACAGGGATATGGCTACACCTTC.

The chain joins TRBV6-4 to TRBJ2-3; 12 nucleotides agree with TRBD1. The ends lost 8 bases at V and 3 bases at J; junction bases unmatched: 6. Germline CDR1 is MRHNA and CDR2 is SNTAGT. The CDR3 extends over 15 amino acids. The chain's CDR3 is CASRDRGLGTDTQYF. CDR3 coding DNA: TGTGCCAGCCGGGACAGGGGGCTGGGGACAGATACGCAGTATTTT.

The V gene is TRBV4-1, the J gene TRBJ2-3; D call uncertain. Germline lookup yields CDR1 MGHRA and CDR2 YSYEKL. The CDR3 contains 13 residues. Deletions cut 0 bases from V and 11 bases from J, with 12 bases between. Here the CDR3 DNA reads TGCGCCAGCAGCCAAGAGTTAAGGTCAGGGCAGTATTTT. It is translated as CASSQELRSGQYF.

The chain links TRBV15 to TRBJ2-5; 9 nucleotides agree with TRBD1. This CDR3 has 13 residues. Germline assignment: CDR1 LNHNV and CDR2 YYDKDF (reference sequence). V trimming: 6 bases; J trimming: 3 bases; junction bases outside the gene matches: 2. The CDR3 DNA follows: TGTGCCACCAGATGGACAGGGGAAGAGACCCAGTACTTC. Translation gives CATRWTGEETQYF.

The gene calls are TRBV5-1 and TRBJ2-5, with D perhaps matching TRBD2 (5 bases). Germline CDR1 reads SGHRS; CDR2 reads YFSETQ. V was cut by 4 bases and J by 5 bases, with 12 bases left in between. The CDR3 has 13 residues. For the CDR3, the DNA is TGCGCCAGCAGCGGTCGGGATGGGGAGACCCAGTACTTC. Translated: CASSGRDGETQYF.

This sequence joins TRBV4-1 and TRBJ1-5, with 10 nucleotides matching TRBD1. Trimming took 4 bases from V and 5 from J; bases not matched to a gene: 5. The CDR3 runs to 15 residues. CDR1 MGHRA and CDR2 YSYEKL come from the germline V gene. Written as DNA, the CDR3 is TGCGCCAGCAGCCGGGGGACAGGGGATCATCAGCCCCAGCATTTT. It codes for CASSRGTGDHQPQHF.